Listed below are T cell receptor beta chains from one sample, sequenced in a study of T cells in Graves' hyperthyroidism and ophthalmopathy. Each CDR3 protein is one row after TCRdb ran MiXCR on the multiplex PCR reads. The data hold 500,000 to 550,000 distinct CDR3 sequences, with about 20% observed a single time. Sequencing was carried out using blood. These receptors all come from a man aged 35 to 55 with Graves' ophthalmopathy. The CDR3 runs from the conserved cysteine through the conserved F or W. The order of the fields is J gene, V gene, D gene, CDR3 protein. The D gene is left open where the match is weak.

j_gene: TRBJ2-7
v_gene: TRBV12-3/TRBV12-4
d_gene: TRBD1
CDR3aa: CASTRDRGYEQYF

j_gene: TRBJ2-1
v_gene: TRBV28
d_gene: .
CDR3aa: CASSALDSSYNEQFF

j_gene: TRBJ2-1
v_gene: TRBV9
d_gene: TRBD2
CDR3aa: CASSVTSGSWNEQFF

j_gene: TRBJ2-1
v_gene: TRBV5-1
d_gene: TRBD2
CDR3aa: CASSLLAGNEQFF

j_gene: TRBJ2-1
v_gene: TRBV2
d_gene: .
CDR3aa: CASSERELSYNEQFF

j_gene: TRBJ2-7
v_gene: TRBV3-1
d_gene: .
CDR3aa: CASSQDRIFEQYF

j_gene: TRBJ1-1
v_gene: TRBV27
d_gene: .
CDR3aa: CASSSKGGAEAFF

j_gene: TRBJ2-3
v_gene: TRBV7-2
d_gene: .
CDR3aa: CASSLGQADTQYF

j_gene: TRBJ2-1
v_gene: TRBV29-1
d_gene: .
CDR3aa: CSVALALNEQFF

j_gene: TRBJ1-6
v_gene: TRBV6-5
d_gene: TRBD1
CDR3aa: CASSYQGAVRSPLHF

j_gene: TRBJ2-1
v_gene: TRBV28
d_gene: TRBD2
CDR3aa: CTSVPELAGGNEQLF

j_gene: TRBJ1-1
v_gene: TRBV12-3/TRBV12-4
d_gene: .
CDR3aa: CASSLWDPNTEAFF

j_gene: TRBJ2-5
v_gene: TRBV7-2
d_gene: .
CDR3aa: CASSLGGRPRETQYF

j_gene: TRBJ1-2
v_gene: TRBV10-3
d_gene: TRBD1
CDR3aa: CAISPQGARGGYTF

j_gene: TRBJ1-1
v_gene: TRBV6-2/TRBV6-3
d_gene: TRBD1
CDR3aa: CASSLTTGAFNTEAFF

j_gene: TRBJ2-7
v_gene: TRBV28
d_gene: TRBD2
CDR3aa: CASSLGGALGKEQYF

j_gene: TRBJ2-2
v_gene: TRBV28
d_gene: .
CDR3aa: CASSLIKRLTNTGELFF

j_gene: TRBJ2-7
v_gene: TRBV27
d_gene: .
CDR3aa: CASSADFEGDEQYF

j_gene: TRBJ2-3
v_gene: TRBV20-1
d_gene: .
CDR3aa: CSARSAQTDTQYF

j_gene: TRBJ2-1
v_gene: TRBV3-1
d_gene: TRBD2
CDR3aa: CASSPPLAGGSGEQFF

j_gene: TRBJ1-4
v_gene: TRBV11-2
d_gene: .
CDR3aa: CASSPGQAGGEKLFF

j_gene: TRBJ2-1
v_gene: TRBV25-1
d_gene: TRBD2
CDR3aa: CASSSRTSLRNEQFF

j_gene: TRBJ1-2
v_gene: TRBV20-1
d_gene: TRBD1
CDR3aa: CSARRGQGEGYTF

j_gene: TRBJ2-1
v_gene: TRBV5-1
d_gene: .
CDR3aa: CASSLARGFSYNEQFF

j_gene: TRBJ2-1
v_gene: TRBV5-1
d_gene: TRBD1
CDR3aa: CASREGQSYNEQFF

j_gene: TRBJ2-6
v_gene: TRBV11-2
d_gene: .
CDR3aa: CASTSGANVLTF

j_gene: TRBJ1-2
v_gene: TRBV6-2/TRBV6-3
d_gene: .
CDR3aa: CASSYADRRGYTF

j_gene: TRBJ2-5
v_gene: TRBV7-6
d_gene: .
CDR3aa: CASSVQGYAETQYF

j_gene: TRBJ1-1
v_gene: TRBV5-1
d_gene: TRBD1
CDR3aa: CASSLGQGGTEAFF

j_gene: TRBJ1-1
v_gene: TRBV6-2/TRBV6-3
d_gene: .
CDR3aa: CACSYIRNTEAFF

j_gene: TRBJ2-7
v_gene: TRBV14
d_gene: .
CDR3aa: CASSQEGLNSTYEQYF

j_gene: TRBJ2-3
v_gene: TRBV9
d_gene: .
CDR3aa: CASSVGVSADTQYF

j_gene: TRBJ2-3
v_gene: TRBV11-2
d_gene: .
CDR3aa: CASSLESWGTDTQYF

j_gene: TRBJ2-5
v_gene: TRBV4-1
d_gene: TRBD1
CDR3aa: CASSQYRDRSLGEETQYF

j_gene: TRBJ1-4
v_gene: TRBV7-9
d_gene: .
CDR3aa: CAGTPVASTNEKLFF

j_gene: TRBJ2-5
v_gene: TRBV5-1
d_gene: .
CDR3aa: CASSYTTPETQYF

j_gene: TRBJ2-7
v_gene: TRBV7-6
d_gene: .
CDR3aa: CASSLVEGAYEQYF

j_gene: TRBJ1-4
v_gene: TRBV5-1
d_gene: .
CDR3aa: CASSDSYNEKLFF

j_gene: TRBJ2-5
v_gene: TRBV5-5
d_gene: TRBD1
CDR3aa: CASSLGTGGNQETQYF

j_gene: TRBJ2-5
v_gene: TRBV9
d_gene: TRBD1
CDR3aa: CASSTGGAGQETQYF